This T cell receptor beta chain comes out of a study of healthy donors' naive CD4 and CD8 T cells (dated by TCRdb to about 2015). Background on the whole study: Donors were selected to cover three age groups (20-25, 40-50 and 60-70 years, several each), with a mean age of roughly 43, and half of the donors were female. For TCR alpha, a new primer set covering all functional IMGT alpha gene variants was designed, and the rest of the protocol matched the beta-chain workflow. The study sequenced rearranged TCR alpha and beta chains from naive CD4+ and CD8+ T cells to test how TCR variation relates to lineage commitment. Peripheral blood mononuclear cells were obtained from roughly 19 unrelated, healthy individuals. Donors were HLA-typed by sequencing at HLA-A, -B, -C, -DRB1, -DQB1 and -DPB1 using the SBTexcellerator protocol, an ABI3130xl analyzer and SBTengine software. The study at large found these results: Approximately 12% of the variance in CD4/CD8 propensity appeared to be explained jointly by V genes, J genes and CDR3 charge, in a largely additive manner. Alpha and beta chains were sequenced in bulk and could not be paired, so combined chain effects were not evaluated. In both chains, CD4+ lineage was associated with a positively charged CDR3 and CD8+ lineage with a negatively charged CDR3. The study did not directly address possible repertoire bias arising from homeostatic proliferation of naive T cells. Bias between naive CD4+ and CD8+ cells was reportedly observed for most V and J gene segments, consistently across donors and independently of HLA genotype.

Instrument on record: 454 GS FLX Titanium. TCR libraries were built from roughly 520 ng of total RNA with a previously published linear amplification protocol. The sequencing itself ran on the Roche/454 Genome Sequencer using Titanium chemistry. Per the authors' processing: Over 75,000 rearranged TCR alpha transcripts were sequenced from a few of the healthy donors. Unique TCR clonotypes were defined by the CDR3 junction under IMGT nomenclature, and duplicate transcripts were removed. CD4 versus CD8 status was modeled on V and J genes by logistic regression in R 2.13.0, with adjustment for donor effects and Bonferroni correction for multiple testing. TCRdb reanalyzed the raw reads on its own, using fastp at Q25 for trimming and MiXCR for clone calling, and kept in-frame beta chains. Here each entry gathers all rows of one CDR3 protein and keeps the most common genes and DNA. In this record, the V and J calls reflect TCRdb's handling and not the investigators' own analysis. In all, the sample holds around 180,000 distinct CDR3 sequences, and under 85% of those were seen once. The ten biggest clones cover roughly 2.3% of the sample.

Cells with a CD4+CD8-CD45RO-CD45RA+ profile were isolated by FACS and defined as naive CD4+ T cells, and those with a CD8+CD4-CD45RA+CD27bright profile were defined as naive CD8+ T cells. Antibodies against CD4 (RPA-T4), CD8 (SK1), CD27 (O323), CD45RA (HI100) and CD45RO (UCHL1) were used for sorting. Trimming accounts for 3 bases at V and 4 bases at J, while the number of junction bases matched to no gene is 4. From the cysteine up to the phenylalanine, the CDR3 has a length of 14 residues. Left in the record is the CDR3 DNA by itself, 42 bases read in frame from the first base. CDR1 is given as KGHSH and CDR2 as LQKENI, both from the germline V gene. This clonotype was detected only a few times. The clone's antigen remains unknown. Base qualities are not provided; no much larger clone lies one nucleotide away.

This TCR derives from a pool of human donors in good health; the sample pools cells from several healthy donors. The chain employs TRBV18 and TRBJ1-1; 8 nucleotides in the junction match TRBD1. The specimen was naive CD4+ and CD8+ T cells sorted from blood, pooled from several donors. This sample's cell subset or site label indicates: FACS-sorted naive CD4+ (CD45RO-CD45RA+) and naive CD8+ (CD45RA+CD27bright) T cells. At the DNA level, the sequence is TGTGCCAGCTCACCTGGACAGGGAAGCACTGAAGCTTTCTTT. This is translated as CASSPGQGSTEAFF.